The 32 T cell receptor beta chains below all came from one sample that was sequenced in a study of blood T cell repertoires in COVID-19. Sequencing used immunoSEQ multiplex PCR; TCRdb keeps in-frame clones, though not all of them. The sample carries 150,000 to 200,000 clones, around 90% recorded once. The sample consisted of PBMCs or T cells enriched from blood (not recorded which). The receptors originated from a woman in her thirties who had recovered from COVID-19.

This clone was picked up a small number of times. The genes are TRBV6-4 and TRBJ2-3; TRBD1 matches 9 bases. Germline trimming cut 6 bases from V and 4 bases from J; bases unmatched to any gene: 8. CDR1 is MRHNA, CDR2 SNTAGT, per germline. This CDR3 is 15 amino acids long. CDR3 nucleotide sequence: TGTGCCAGCAGCGTATCCACAGGGGGCGCAGATACGCAGTATTTT. Translating gives CASSVSTGGADTQYF.

This chain uses TRBV24-1 with TRBJ2-2, with 7 bases that match TRBD1. This CDR3 spans 16 amino acids. Looked up from germline, CDR1 is KGHDR and CDR2 is SFDVKD. V lost 4 bases, J lost 6 bases, and 10 bases stayed unmatched. DNA for the CDR3: TGTGCCACCAGTGACCGGGGCGAAGGGGGCCCCGGGGAGCTGTTTTTT. As protein: CATSDRGEGGPGELFF.

The gene calls are TRBV27 and TRBJ2-1; a weak D match, TRBD2 (5 bases). Trimming left V 4 bases short and J 6 bases short, with 16 bases between. The germline CDR1 and CDR2 sequences are MNHEY and SMNVEV (reference sequence). The CDR3 runs 15 residues. The CDR3, as DNA: TGTGCCAGCAGTTACCTCCGAATTCGGGGCAATGAGCAGTTCTTC. The encoded protein is CASSYLRIRGNEQFF.

In DNA form, the CDR3 reads TGTGCCAGCAGCTACCGGACTAGCGGGAGTAAATACGAGCAGTACTTC. Protein product: CASSYRTSGSKYEQYF. The V and J genes are TRBV7-2 and TRBJ2-7; 13 positions match TRBD2. CDR1 is SGHTA, CDR2 FQGNSA, per germline. V gave up 4 bases and J gave up 4 bases; unmatched junction bases: 7. This CDR3 contains 16 residues.

The V gene is TRBV24-1, the J gene TRBJ2-2, with 10 bases identical to TRBD2. V trimming: 4 bases; J trimming: 2 bases; junction bases outside the gene matches: 6. Germline lookup yields CDR1 KGHDR and CDR2 SFDVKD. This CDR3 spans 17 amino acids. CDR3 coding DNA: TGTGCCACCAGTGACCCAGGGACTAGCGAAAACACCGGGGAGCTGTTTTTT. It encodes CATSDPGTSENTGELFF.

The chain combines TRBV7-2 with TRBJ1-6; 9 nucleotides line up with TRBD1. The CDR3 spans 14 residues. Per germline, CDR1 SGHTA and CDR2 FQGNSA. V lost 3 bases, J lost 9 bases, and 3 bases stayed unmatched. CDR3 sequence reads: CASSFGDRASPLHF. In DNA, the CDR3 is TGTGCCAGCAGCTTCGGGGACAGGGCTTCACCCCTCCACTTT.

Concerning this clone: At the DNA level, this CDR3 is encoded by other sequences in the same sample as well. The V gene is TRBV11-1, the J gene TRBJ2-7; D is ambiguous. V was trimmed by 3 bases and J by 0 bases, leaving 9 bases between them. CDR3 length: 14 amino acids. Germline CDR1 is SGHAT and CDR2 is FQDESV (reference sequence). CDR3 in amino acids: CASSLLQNSYEQYF. CDR3 DNA: TGTGCCAGCAGCTTGCTACAGAACTCCTACGAGCAGTACTTC.

This clone was detected once. The chain joins TRBV19 to TRBJ2-1; TRBD1 is a possible D gene (5 bases). The germline V and J ends were trimmed by 1 base and 8 bases, with 15 bases remaining between them. Looked up from germline, CDR1 is LNHDA and CDR2 is SQIVND (reference sequence). The CDR3 covers 15 residues. CDR3 region: CASSIGGQSLDEQFF. The CDR3 DNA reads as TGTGCCAGTAGTATAGGGGGCCAGTCATTGGATGAGCAGTTCTTC.

The chain recombines TRBV5-1 with TRBJ1-2, with a tentative D call TRBD1 (6 bases). Germline CDR1 SGHRS, CDR2 YFSETQ. V gave up 0 bases and J gave up 4 bases, with 13 bases separating them. This CDR3 region has 15 residues. The CDR3 nucleotides are TGCGCCAGCAGCTTGGGGGGGCAGGTTATCTATGGCTACACCTTC. Translation: CASSLGGQVIYGYTF.

With regard to this clone: Other DNA sequences from this sample encode an identical CDR3 as well. The rearrangement uses TRBV4-3 and TRBJ2-7; the D gene is possibly TRBD1 (5 bases). Trimming removed 1 base from V and 0 bases from J, with 7 bases in between. CDR3 length: 14 residues. The V gene's germline CDR1 is LGHNA and CDR2 YSLEER. CDR3 amino acids: CASSQGQGSYEQYF. Written as DNA, the CDR3 is TGCGCCAGCAGCCAAGGCCAGGGCTCCTACGAGCAGTACTTC.

V is TRBV4-2 and J is TRBJ1-3; a weak D match, TRBD1 (6 bases). The CDR3 consists of 14 residues. Germline-derived CDR1 and CDR2 are LGHNA and YNFKEQ. Trimming took 1 base from V and 4 from J, leaving 8 bases between them. The chain's CDR3 is CASSQAGQGNTIYF. The DNA of the CDR3 is TGTGCCAGCAGCCAAGCCGGACAGGGAAACACCATATATTTT.

The chain recombines TRBV4-2 with TRBJ2-2; the match to TRBD1 covers 7 bases. V lost 4 bases to trimming and J lost 1 base; unmatched junction nucleotides: 6. The CDR3 has 16 amino acids. The germline V gene encodes CDR1 LGHNA and CDR2 YNFKEQ. The chain's CDR3 is CASSRIGQENTGELFF. In DNA form, the CDR3 reads TGTGCCAGCAGCCGAATCGGACAGGAGAACACCGGGGAGCTGTTTTTT.

The gene calls are TRBV7-9 and TRBJ2-7; 8 bases align to TRBD2. V shed 2 bases and J 4 bases; nucleotides not matched to a gene: 4. This CDR3 comprises 14 residues. Germline V lookup: CDR1 SEHNR, CDR2 FQNEAQ (reference sequence). The CDR3 spells CASSLPGRVYEQYF. CDR3 in DNA: TGTGCCAGCAGCTTACCCGGGAGGGTTTACGAGCAGTACTTC.

This rearrangement joins TRBV29-1 to TRBJ1-2, with D possibly being TRBD1 (6 bases). This CDR3 comprises 11 residues. The V and J ends lost 8 bases and 8 bases respectively, with 15 bases between them. The germline CDR1 and CDR2 sequences are SQVTM and ANQGSEA. CDR3 loop: CSLGGPGGYTF. As DNA, the CDR3 is TGCAGCCTTGGGGGGCCTGGGGGCTACACCTTC.

This clone was counted once. The J gene is TRBJ1-2, the V gene TRBV4-1, with TRBD1 identical over 11 bases. The CDR3 totals 14 residues. Germline values: CDR1 MGHRA, CDR2 YSYEKL. V lost 3 bases and J lost 6; bases outside the gene matches: 3. CDR3 sequence reads: CASSHGQGANGYTF. The DNA of the CDR3 is TGCGCCAGCAGCCACGGACAGGGGGCGAATGGCTACACCTTC.

The CDR3 DNA reads as TGCGCCAGCAGTCAATCCCCTTTAGGGGTTTCTGAGCCGCCCCAGCATTTT. Protein sequence: CASSQSPLGVSEPPQHF. This chain connects TRBV23-1 to TRBJ1-5; weak D call: TRBD1 (5 bases). TRBV23-1 is an open reading frame, and its role is uncertain. The CDR3 consists of 17 residues. Trimming left V 0 bases short and J 9 bases short, with 21 bases between.

This clone was found a few times. The chain recombines TRBV19 with TRBJ1-6, with 10 bases that match TRBD1. The CDR3 has 16 residues. Germline lookup yields CDR1 LNHDA and CDR2 SQIVND (reference sequence). After removal of 3 bases from V and 13 bases from J, the junction contained 12 bases not matched to a gene. The CDR3 sequence: CASSMRGGTGDRPLHF. CDR3 bases: TGTGCCAGTAGTATGCGTGGAGGGACAGGGGATCGGCCCCTCCACTTT.

The V gene is TRBV24-1, the J gene TRBJ2-5, with TRBD1 identical over 10 bases. CDR3 size: 14 residues. From germline, CDR1 is KGHDR and CDR2 SFDVKD. V trimming: 9 bases; J trimming: 5 bases; junction bases outside the gene matches: 8. CDR3 sequence (DNA): TGTGCCACCTCCGGGACAGGGGAGTTCGAGACCCAGTACTTC. Encoded protein: CATSGTGEFETQYF.

The chain carries TRBV19 and TRBJ1-2; D gene uncertain. CDR1 is LNHDA, CDR2 SQIVND, per germline (reference sequence). V was clipped by 4 bases and J by 4 bases, with 10 bases between them. There are 13 residues in the CDR3. The CDR3 spells CASSRGGSYGYTF. In nucleotides, the CDR3 is TGTGCCAGTAGTAGGGGAGGAAGCTATGGCTACACCTTC.

This chain connects TRBV29-1 to TRBJ1-2; TRBD1 aligns across 8 bases. CDR1 and CDR2 from the germline V gene are SQVTM and ANQGSEA. This CDR3 comprises 15 residues. V was clipped by 6 bases and J by 3 bases; unmatched bases: 12. CDR3 coding DNA: TGCAGCGTATACCGGGACAGGCCTCGGGACTATGGCTACACCTTC. It translates to CSVYRDRPRDYGYTF.

The chain carries TRBV9 and TRBJ1-2; 7 bases are a match to TRBD1. CDR3 size: 16 residues. The ends lost 4 bases at V and 0 bases at J; junction bases unmatched: 9. Germline loops: CDR1 SGDLS, CDR2 YYNGEE. The chain's CDR3 is CASSPYGDSPNYGYTF. The CDR3 coding sequence is TGTGCCAGCAGCCCCTATGGGGACAGCCCTAACTATGGCTACACCTTC.

This clone has a single count. The CDR3 DNA is TGCGCCAGCAGACGGGACAGGGGGCCAGGCAATGAGCAGTTCTTC. It is translated as CASRRDRGPGNEQFF. This rearrangement joins TRBV5-1 to TRBJ2-1, with 12 bases fitting TRBD1. CDR3 length: 15 amino acids. Germline V gene lookup returns CDR1 SGHRS and CDR2 YFSETQ. V was pared by 5 bases and J by 6 bases, with 6 bases of the junction left unmatched.

The chain links TRBV11-3 to TRBJ2-7; 13 bases fit TRBD2. The CDR3 has 19 amino acids. Germline trimming cut 0 bases from V and 4 bases from J; bases unmatched to any gene: 12. Germline V gene lookup returns CDR1 SGHNT and CDR2 YENEEA. DNA for the CDR3: TGTGCCAGCAGCTTAGAAGGGGCTCGGGGACTAGCGGGATTGTACGAGCAGTACTTC. This gives the protein CASSLEGARGLAGLYEQYF.

This clone appeared once. The V call is TRBV11-3, the J call TRBJ2-2, with D unclear. The length of the CDR3 is 14 residues. V was pared by 0 bases and J by 0 bases, with 2 bases between. The germline V gene encodes CDR1 SGHNT and CDR2 YENEEA. The CDR3 DNA follows: TGTGCCAGCAGCTTAGACGCGAACACCGGGGAGCTGTTTTTT. This sequence encodes CASSLDANTGELFF.

The chain combines TRBV23-1 with TRBJ2-2; 8 positions agree with TRBD1. TRBV23-1 is classed as an ORF, of uncertain function. The CDR3 contains 17 residues. V trimming: 5 bases; J trimming: 11 bases; junction bases outside the gene matches: 19. The CDR3 region has the DNA TGCGCCAGCAGTAAACCTCAGGGGGCCCGCCAAATCAGAGAGCTGTTTTTT. This encodes CASSKPQGARQIRELFF.

The chain couples TRBV7-9 to TRBJ2-1; unclear D gene. V was shortened by 1 base and J by 15 bases, with 7 bases between the two germline ends. This CDR3 contains 10 residues. CDR1 and CDR2 from the germline V gene are SEHNR and FQNEAQ (reference sequence). CDR3: CASSLDVLFF. The DNA for the CDR3 is TGTGCCAGCAGCTTAGATGTCCTGTTCTTC.

The chain couples TRBV7-2 to TRBJ1-6; TRBD1 is a possible D gene (5 bases). The V end was cut by 1 base, the J end by 7 bases, with 14 bases between. Germline V gene lookup returns CDR1 SGHTA and CDR2 FQGNSA. CDR3 length: 16 amino acids. CDR3: CASSLEQAITNSPLHF. The CDR3 DNA is TGTGCCAGCAGCTTAGAACAGGCCATCACCAATTCACCCCTCCACTTT.

This chain connects TRBV25-1 to TRBJ1-2; D possibly corresponds to TRBD1 (5 bases). The CDR3 loop spans 17 amino acids. Trimming removed 7 bases from V and 1 base from J, with 22 bases in between. CDR1 is MGHDK and CDR2 is SYGVNS in the germline V gene. CDR3 residues: CASTPSVGHDDNYGYTF. The CDR3 nucleotides read TGTGCCAGCACCCCCTCGGTGGGGCATGATGATAACTATGGCTACACCTTC.

The rearrangement uses TRBV11-1 and TRBJ2-4, with D possibly TRBD2 on 7 matching bases. Germline CDR1 and CDR2: SGHAT and FQDESV (reference sequence). V was trimmed by 5 bases and J by 1 base, leaving 12 bases between them. The CDR3 totals 15 residues. DNA for the CDR3: TGTGCCAGCAGCAGGGGGGGCTATGCCAAAAACATTCAGTACTTC. It is translated as CASSRGGYAKNIQYF.

The chain links TRBV7-9 to TRBJ2-4, with D tentatively TRBD1 (6 bases). The CDR3 has 14 amino acids. Trimming took 6 bases from V and 7 from J, leaving 16 bases between them. Germline V lookup: CDR1 SEHNR, CDR2 FQNEAQ (reference sequence). The CDR3 here is CASSIQGGGNIQYF. In DNA, the CDR3 is TGTGCCAGCAGTATACAGGGTGGTGGGAACATTCAGTACTTC.

This clone was counted a few times. CDR3 sequence (DNA): TGTGCCAGCTCACCACGGACCCTGGGACACCCCTACGAGCAGTACTTC. This encodes CASSPRTLGHPYEQYF. The V call is TRBV18, the J call TRBJ2-7; possible D gene TRBD1, 6 bases. The CDR3 runs to 16 residues. Trimming removed 1 base from V and 2 bases from J, with 15 bases in between. From germline, CDR1 is KGHSH and CDR2 LQKENI.

This clone was picked up a small number of times. The chain recombines TRBV20-1 with TRBJ1-1; D is possibly TRBD1 (6 bases). Germline V gives CDR1 DFQATT, CDR2 SNEGSKA (reference sequence). The CDR3 has 14 residues. V lost 3 bases to trimming and J lost 0 bases, with 11 bases between them. The CDR3 loop reads CSASPGQLNTEAFF. The CDR3 DNA reads TGCAGTGCTAGTCCTGGACAGTTGAACACTGAAGCTTTCTTT.